These 24 T cell receptor beta chains originate from one sample sequenced in a study of siplizumab effects on memory and regulatory T cells. The method was immunoSEQ multiplex PCR; TCRdb's version includes in-frame clones alone and lacks a portion of them. Of nearly 85,000 clones in the sample, roughly 90% were seen once. Sample: Tregs sorted from blood. These receptors were obtained from a human donor in good health.

The chain combines TRBV7-2 with TRBJ1-2, with a possible D match to TRBD1 (5 bases). The CDR3 length is 13 residues. V lost 1 base and J 7 bases, leaving 10 bases between the germline ends. CDR1 SGHTA and CDR2 FQGNSA come from the germline V gene. The CDR3 region is CASSLDRPVGYTF. The CDR3 DNA reads TGTGCCAGCAGCTTAGACAGGCCTGTTGGCTACACCTTC.

The chain is built from TRBV25-1 and TRBJ2-5; D gene ambiguous. CDR3 length: 11 residues. Trimming took off 1 base at V and 5 bases at J, with 2 bases between the two ends. CDR1 and CDR2 (germline): MGHDK, SYGVNS. The CDR3 nucleotides read TGTGCCAGCAGTGAATGGGAGACCCAGTACTTC. It translates to CASSEWETQYF.

This clone was seen a single time. The gene calls are TRBV19 and TRBJ1-5; D is uncertain. This CDR3 has 14 residues. From germline, CDR1 is LNHDA and CDR2 SQIVND (reference sequence). V lost 7 bases, J lost 0 bases, and 10 bases lay in between. CDR3 region: CASNPQASNQPQHF. CDR3 in DNA: TGTGCCAGTAATCCCCAAGCTAGCAATCAGCCCCAGCATTTT.

This clone has just one count. The genes are TRBV4-2 and TRBJ1-3; D is uncertain. This CDR3 is 18 amino acids long. Per germline, CDR1 LGHNA and CDR2 YNFKEQ. The V gene lost 1 base and the J gene lost 1 base, with 17 bases spanning the gap. Here the CDR3 reads CASSQVFVQDASGNTIYF. The CDR3 bases are TGTGCCAGCAGCCAAGTATTTGTCCAGGACGCTTCTGGAAACACCATATATTTT.

CDR3 nucleotides: TGTGCCAGCAGTTACGGAGATTTGAACACTGAAGCTTTCTTT. Translation gives CASSYGDLNTEAFF. The V call is TRBV6-5, the J call TRBJ1-1; D is unresolved. V dropped 2 bases and J dropped 0 bases, with 7 bases sitting between them. This CDR3 spans 14 amino acids. Germline assignment: CDR1 MNHEY and CDR2 SVGAGI.

The chain uses TRBV6-5 and TRBJ1-4, with D possibly TRBD1 on 6 matching bases. Germline V gene data show CDR1 as MNHEY and CDR2 as SVGAGI. V was shortened by 2 bases and J by 0 bases, with 7 bases between the two germline ends. This CDR3 spans 15 amino acids. CDR3 bases: TGTGCCAGCAGTTACCAGGGGTCAACTAATGAAAAACTGTTTTTT. Its translation: CASSYQGSTNEKLFF.

V and J are TRBV28 and TRBJ1-6; no firm D call. CDR3 length: 12 residues. Germline V gene data show CDR1 as MDHEN and CDR2 as SYDVKM. V was cut by 6 bases and J by 10 bases, with 10 bases left in between. CDR3 sequence reads: CASSPVGSPLHF. In nucleotides, the CDR3 is TGTGCCAGCAGCCCCGTAGGGTCACCCCTCCACTTT.

The J gene is TRBJ2-7, the V gene TRBV19; D may match TRBD1 or TRBD2 (5 bases each). This CDR3 has 15 amino acids. CDR1 and CDR2 (germline): LNHDA, SQIVND (reference sequence). V was cut by 5 bases and J by 4 bases, with 18 bases left in between. CDR3 coding DNA: TGTGCCAGTAGTTGGGGGTCGAGGGCAGATTACGAGCAGTACTTC. Its protein product is CASSWGSRADYEQYF.

The rearrangement joins TRBV29-1 to TRBJ2-5; tentative D call: TRBD2 (6 bases). Trimming took off 4 bases at V and 5 bases at J, with 14 bases between the two ends. The CDR3 is 13 residues long. Per the germline V gene, CDR1 is SQVTM and CDR2 is ANQGSEA. In DNA, the CDR3 is TGCAGCGTTGGCGGGATGTTTCCGGAGACCCAGTACTTC. Translated, it gives CSVGGMFPETQYF.

The chain joins TRBV2 to TRBJ2-7; weak D call: TRBD2 (7 bases). In germline, CDR1 is SNHLY, CDR2 FYNNEI. The V end lost 6 bases, the J end lost 3 bases, and 18 bases lay between the germline ends. This CDR3 comprises 15 residues. CDR3 sequence reads: CASRWVGGGRYEQYF. DNA of the CDR3: TGTGCCAGCAGGTGGGTGGGCGGGGGCCGCTACGAGCAGTACTTC.

The CDR3 loop reads CASSLLRSQETQYF. The CDR3 nucleotides read TGTGCCAGCAGCTTACTCCGGTCACAAGAGACCCAGTACTTC. The rearrangement joins TRBV7-9 to TRBJ2-5, with D unresolved. The V end lost 2 bases, the J end lost 2 bases, and 9 bases lay between the germline ends. This CDR3 region has 14 residues. Per germline, CDR1 SEHNR and CDR2 FQNEAQ (reference sequence).

V gene TRBV19 combines with J gene TRBJ2-2; D uncertain. With 7 bases removed from V and 7 bases from J, the gap between germline ends came to 13 bases. Germline CDR1 reads LNHDA; CDR2 reads SQIVND (reference sequence). This CDR3 has 13 amino acids. The CDR3 region is CASKSDGFGELFF. As DNA, the CDR3 is TGTGCCAGTAAATCCGATGGATTCGGGGAGCTGTTTTTT. Full variable domain (missing parts from reference TRBV19 and TRBJ2-2): DGGITQSPKYLFRKEGQNVTLSCEQNLNHDAMYWYRQDPGQGLRLIYYSQIVNDFQKGDIAEGYSVSREKKESFPLTVTSAQKNPTAFYLCASKSDGFGELFFGEGSRLTVL.

CDR3 DNA sequence: TGTGCCAGCAGCCCCCCCGGGACAGGGGACGGCTACACCTTC. Amino acids: CASSPPGTGDGYTF. This chain joins TRBV7-9 and TRBJ1-2, with 10 bases identical to TRBD1. This CDR3 is built from 14 residues. From germline, CDR1 is SEHNR and CDR2 FQNEAQ (reference sequence). J gave up 8 bases and V 5 bases, and 8 bases lay outside the gene matches. Together with reference TRBV7-9 and TRBJ1-2, the CDR3 gives the full variable domain: DTGVSQNPRHKITKRGQNVTFRCDPISEHNRLYWYRQTLGQGPEFLTYFQNEAQLEKSRLLSDRFSAERPKGSFSTLEIQRTEQGDSAMYLCASSPPGTGDGYTFGSGTRLTVV.

V gene TRBV10-3 combines with J gene TRBJ1-2; weak D call: TRBD1 (5 bases). The CDR3 is 13 residues long. Germline assignment: CDR1 ENHRY and CDR2 SYGVKD. V was cut by 6 bases and J by 4 bases, with 12 bases left in between. The CDR3 spells CAIRHGGAYGYTF. The DNA of the CDR3 is TGTGCCATCAGACATGGGGGAGCCTATGGCTACACCTTC.

The chain is built from TRBV9 and TRBJ2-3; D may be TRBD2 (7 bases). Germline V gives CDR1 SGDLS, CDR2 YYNGEE. V shed 0 bases and J shed 4 bases, with 18 bases lying between them. This CDR3 has 17 residues. The chain's CDR3 is CASSVAAGAGAADTQYF. The DNA for the CDR3 is TGTGCCAGCAGCGTAGCTGCGGGGGCCGGTGCTGCAGATACGCAGTATTTT.

The rearrangement uses TRBV18 and TRBJ1-6, with D possibly being TRBD1 (6 bases). This CDR3 is 15 amino acids long. V dropped 6 bases and J dropped 1 base, with 10 bases sitting between them. The germline V gene encodes CDR1 KGHSH and CDR2 LQKENI. The CDR3 bases are TGTGCCAGCTCCCAACAGGGTTCCTATAATTCACCCCTCCACTTT. It codes for CASSQQGSYNSPLHF.

The chain employs TRBV18 and TRBJ2-1; 8 bases match TRBD2. The germline gives CDR1 KGHSH, CDR2 LQKENI. The CDR3 runs 16 residues. Germline trimming cut 0 bases from V and 6 bases from J; bases unmatched to any gene: 7. The CDR3 DNA reads TGTGCCAGCTCACCACCTTACCTAGCGGGTCCCAATGAGCAGTTCTTC. This codes for CASSPPYLAGPNEQFF.

The V call is TRBV5-4, the J call TRBJ2-1; 7 bases are a match to TRBD2. The CDR3 sequence is 17 residues long. Looked up from germline, CDR1 is SGHNT and CDR2 is YYREEE (reference sequence). With V trimmed by 3 bases and J by 5 bases, 14 bases remained unmatched. CDR3 nucleotide sequence: TGTGCCAGCAGCTCCCCGGGGGGTAGCGACGGGGACAATGAGCAGTTCTTC. Translation: CASSSPGGSDGDNEQFF.

The sample holds one count of this clone. This chain's CDR3 is CASSLGADTQYF. The CDR3 coding sequence is TGTGCCAGCAGCTTAGGGGCTGATACGCAGTATTTT. The gene calls are TRBV7-2 and TRBJ2-3; no firm D call. The V end was cut by 1 base, the J end by 6 bases, with 5 bases between. This CDR3 spans 12 amino acids. Germline V lookup: CDR1 SGHTA, CDR2 FQGNSA.

The chain uses TRBV21-1 and TRBJ2-7; the table's D call TRBD2 went unverified against the DNA. TRBV21-1 is marked as a pseudogene. The CDR3 loop spans 15 amino acids. CDR3 sequence: CASSSRLAGVYEQYF. The CDR3 DNA reads TGTGCCAGCAGCTCAAGACTAGCGGGGGTCTACGAGCAGTACTTC.

This clone has a single count. V gene TRBV27 combines with J gene TRBJ2-1; tentatively, D is TRBD2 (5 bases). CDR1 and CDR2 (germline): MNHEY, SMNVEV (reference sequence). The CDR3 is 15 residues long. V gave up 2 bases and J gave up 2 bases, with 10 bases separating them. As DNA, the CDR3 is TGTGCCAGCAGTTTAAGGCTAGCCCCCTACAATGAGCAGTTCTTC. Translated: CASSLRLAPYNEQFF.

The chain couples TRBV5-4 to TRBJ1-1; no clear D gene. The CDR3 length is 15 residues. Trimming stripped 3 bases from V and 11 bases from J, with 23 bases between. Germline loops: CDR1 SGHNT, CDR2 YYREEE (reference sequence). Here the CDR3 reads CASSSLSSDPTGAFF. The CDR3, as DNA: TGTGCCAGCAGCTCTCTATCGTCGGACCCCACTGGGGCTTTCTTT.

The chain employs TRBV5-1 and TRBJ1-1; weak D call: TRBD1 (6 bases). Trimming took 4 bases from V and 1 from J, leaving 11 bases between them. From germline, CDR1 is SGHRS and CDR2 YFSETQ. This CDR3 has 14 amino acids. CDR3 nucleotides: TGCGCCAGCAGCCCGGGGACACCGAACACTGAAGCTTTCTTT. Translated: CASSPGTPNTEAFF.

This clone occurred a few times. The chain employs TRBV7-7 and TRBJ2-7; 12 nucleotides match TRBD2. Losses at the gene ends were 5 bases for V and 6 bases for J; bases not matched to a gene: 11. There are 16 residues in the CDR3. Per germline, CDR1 SSHAT and CDR2 FNYEAQ (reference sequence). The CDR3 DNA reads as TGTGCCAGCAGCCCCCGACTAGCGGGGGTGACGAGCGAGCAGTACTTC. Protein sequence: CASSPRLAGVTSEQYF.